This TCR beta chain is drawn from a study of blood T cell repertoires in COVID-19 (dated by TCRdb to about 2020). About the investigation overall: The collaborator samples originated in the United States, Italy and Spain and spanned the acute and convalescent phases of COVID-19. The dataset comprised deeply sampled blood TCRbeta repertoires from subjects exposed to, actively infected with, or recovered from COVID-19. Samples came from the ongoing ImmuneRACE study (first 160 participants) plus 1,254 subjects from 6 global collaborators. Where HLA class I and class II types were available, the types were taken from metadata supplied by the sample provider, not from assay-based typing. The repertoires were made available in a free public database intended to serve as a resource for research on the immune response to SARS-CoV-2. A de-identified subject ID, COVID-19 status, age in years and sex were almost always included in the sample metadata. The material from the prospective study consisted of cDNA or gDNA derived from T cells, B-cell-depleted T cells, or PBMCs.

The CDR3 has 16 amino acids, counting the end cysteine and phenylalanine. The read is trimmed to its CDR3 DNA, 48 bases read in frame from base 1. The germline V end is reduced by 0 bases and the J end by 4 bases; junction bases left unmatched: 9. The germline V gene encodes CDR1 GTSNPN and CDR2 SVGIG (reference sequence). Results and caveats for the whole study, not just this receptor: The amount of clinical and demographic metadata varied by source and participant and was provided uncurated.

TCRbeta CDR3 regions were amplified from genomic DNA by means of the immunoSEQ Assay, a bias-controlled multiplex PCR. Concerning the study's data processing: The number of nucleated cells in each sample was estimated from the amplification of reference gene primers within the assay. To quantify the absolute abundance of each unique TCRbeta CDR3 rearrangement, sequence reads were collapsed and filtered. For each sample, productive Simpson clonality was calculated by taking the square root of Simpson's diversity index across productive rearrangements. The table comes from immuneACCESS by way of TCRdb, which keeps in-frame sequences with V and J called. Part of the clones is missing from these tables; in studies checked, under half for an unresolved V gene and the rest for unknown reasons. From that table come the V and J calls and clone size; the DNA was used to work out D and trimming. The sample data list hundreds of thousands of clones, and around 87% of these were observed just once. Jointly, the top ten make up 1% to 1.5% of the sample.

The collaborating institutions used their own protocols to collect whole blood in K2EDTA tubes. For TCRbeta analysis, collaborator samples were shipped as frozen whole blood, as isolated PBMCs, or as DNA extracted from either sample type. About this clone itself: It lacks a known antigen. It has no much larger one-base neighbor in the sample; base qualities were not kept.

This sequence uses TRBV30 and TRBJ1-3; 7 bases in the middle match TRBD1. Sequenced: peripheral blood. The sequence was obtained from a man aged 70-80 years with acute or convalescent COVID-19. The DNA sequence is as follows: TGTGCCTGGAGTGTAGGTTTAGCAGGGGGAGGAAACACCATATATTTT. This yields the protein CAWSVGLAGGGNTIYF.